This T cell receptor (beta chain) is from a study of cytomegalovirus exposure and HLA in healthy donors. The protocol was immunoSEQ multiplex PCR, while the TCRdb copy is restricted to in-frame clones and leaves out a portion. This table holds 95,000 to 150,000 clones, about 90% found once. V dropped 5 bases and J dropped 10 bases, with 18 bases sitting between them. The CDR3 spans 15 residues. CDR1 and CDR2 (germline): LNHDA, SQIVND (reference sequence). Sequencing was performed on PBMCs. This clonotype was obtained from a woman aged 18-30 years in good health and CMV-seronegative. The chain combines TRBV19 with TRBJ1-6; tentative D call: TRBD1 (5 bases). The CDR3 sequence: CASSGLWSGQSPLHF. CDR3 DNA sequence: TGTGCCAGTAGTGGGCTTTGGTCAGGGCAATCACCCCTCCACTTT.